Below, 2 T cell receptor beta chains from the same sample are listed, as sequenced in a study of liver allograft versus peripheral blood T cells. Study in general: Transplanted livers and recipients' peripheral blood had their T cell receptor repertoires compared.

MiXCR, run by TCRdb on the reads, gives a single entry per CDR3 protein. Here the sample spans about 6,000 distinct CDR3 sequences, approximately 16% being singletons. These receptors came from a human patient who had a liver transplant. T cells may partly derive from the graft donor.

This clonotype was detected ten times or more. The chain joins TRBV28 to TRBJ1-2; D not certain. CDR1 is MDHEN, CDR2 SYDVKM, per germline. The CDR3 length is 14 residues. Trimming stripped 3 bases from V and 5 bases from J, with 13 bases between. The CDR3 loop reads CASSFLSPLYGYTF. CDR3 DNA: TGTGCCAGCAGTTTTCTCAGCCCGCTTTATGGCTACACCTTC.

This clonotype is medium-sized (0.01 to 0.1%) within its sample. The genes are TRBV27 and TRBJ2-1, with a possible D match to TRBD2 (6 bases). With 3 bases removed from V and 4 bases from J, the gap between germline ends came to 13 bases. The CDR3 length is 15 residues. Germline assignment: CDR1 MNHEY and CDR2 SMNVEV (reference sequence). The CDR3 region has the DNA TGTGCCAGCAGTTTGAGCGAGGAGGGGTACAATGAGCAGTTCTTC. It codes for CASSLSEEGYNEQFF.